These 19 T cell receptor beta chains came from one sample sequenced in a study of vaccination and CD4 T cells after COVID-19 (dated by TCRdb to 2021 to 2024). The treatment or condition label on this specimen signifies: roughly ten-day PBMC culture with coronavirus spike peptide pools or control peptides (ViraFEST assay). Library construction relied on PCR. Sequenced using an Illumina iSeq 100. TCR sequencing of DNA from cultured CD4+ T cells used the Oncomine TCR Beta short-read assay at the Johns Hopkins FTIC core. The public reads were reprocessed in TCRdb via fastp at Q25 and MiXCR, keeping in-frame beta chains. CDR3 protein sequences are deduplicated, and each keeps its most common genes and DNA. Across this sample there are about 9,100 distinct CDR3 sequences, with more than 60% seen only once. Less than 40% of the sample belongs to the ten largest clones. What these receptors recognize is not known.

Sequenced input: CD4+ T cells from blood, cultured in vitro. The receptors here all came from a human donor who had recovered from COVID-19.

V usage is TRBV27 and J usage is TRBJ1-5; a weak D match, TRBD1 (6 bases). V shed 3 bases and J shed 7 bases, with 19 bases lying between them. The CDR3 loop spans 16 amino acids. The germline gives CDR1 MNHEY, CDR2 SMNVEV (reference sequence). CDR3 sequence (DNA): TGTGCCAGCAGTTTGTCGGCCCCAGTAGGGGGGCAGCCCCAGCATTTT. This codes for CASSLSAPVGGQPQHF.

The CDR3 protein is CASSPSAGQNYNEQFF. CDR3 DNA sequence: TGTGCCAGTAGTCCCTCGGCGGGTCAGAACTACAATGAGCAGTTCTTC. The rearrangement joins TRBV19 to TRBJ2-1, with D perhaps TRBD2 (5 bases). In germline, CDR1 is LNHDA, CDR2 SQIVND (reference sequence). The CDR3 contains 16 residues. The germline V and J ends were trimmed by 5 bases and 3 bases, with 17 bases remaining between them.

The V and J genes are TRBV20-1 and TRBJ1-5; 8 nucleotides align to TRBD1. CDR1 DFQATT and CDR2 SNEGSKA come from the germline V gene (reference sequence). The CDR3 has 13 amino acids. V was pared by 8 bases and J by 6 bases, with 9 bases of the junction left unmatched. The CDR3 region has the DNA TGCAGTATAGGGGGACAGGTGGGTCAGCCCCAGCATTTT. This gives the protein CSIGGQVGQPQHF.

This clonotype was picked up a small number of times. The gene calls are TRBV20-1 and TRBJ1-4; D call uncertain. The CDR3 sequence is 12 residues long. The germline CDR1 and CDR2 sequences are DFQATT and SNEGSKA (reference sequence). Trimming removed 3 bases at V and 8 bases at J, with 10 bases between. The CDR3 sequence is CSASTSREKLFF. The CDR3 nucleotides read TGCAGTGCTAGCACCAGTAGGGAAAAACTGTTTTTT.

The V and J genes are TRBV27 and TRBJ1-5; D is unclear. The CDR3 is 13 residues long. Trimming stripped 3 bases from V and 2 bases from J, with 5 bases between. Germline CDR1 and CDR2: MNHEY and SMNVEV (reference sequence). The CDR3 nucleotides are TGTGCCAGCAGTTTCGGAGGCAATCAGCCCCAGCATTTT. Translated, it gives CASSFGGNQPQHF.

The chain has TRBV20-1 and TRBJ1-2; D not certain. CDR3 length: 13 amino acids. CDR1 is DFQATT, CDR2 SNEGSKA, per germline (reference sequence). The germline V and J ends were trimmed by 5 bases and 0 bases, with 10 bases remaining between them. CDR3 DNA sequence: TGCAGTGCTGAGGACCTAGCTAACTATGGCTACACCTTC. Translated, it gives CSAEDLANYGYTF.

V gene TRBV6-1 combines with J gene TRBJ1-3; possibly TRBD1 for D (5 bases). Germline V gene sequence: CDR1 MNHNS, CDR2 SASEGT. Between the trimmed V and J ends, which lost 11 bases and 0 bases, there was a span of 11 bases. The CDR3 consists of 13 residues. DNA for the CDR3: TGTGCCGGAGACGGGGGCTCTGGAAACACCATATATTTT. Translating it yields CAGDGGSGNTIYF.

The rearrangement uses TRBV7-6 and TRBJ2-7; D is uncertain. The V gene lost 5 bases and the J gene lost 6 bases, with 14 bases spanning the gap. CDR1 and CDR2 (germline): SGHVS, FNYEAQ. This CDR3 spans 13 amino acids. CDR3 protein: CASSPETVGEQYF. The CDR3 coding sequence is TGTGCCAGCAGCCCCGAGACGGTTGGCGAGCAGTACTTC.

The CDR3 DNA follows: TGTGCCTGTGGAGATACGCAGTATTTT. It encodes CACGDTQYF. The gene calls are TRBV6-2 or TRBV6-3 and TRBJ2-3; no reliable D call. Per germline, CDR1 MNHEY and CDR2 SVGEGT. Trimming shortened V by 11 bases and J by 5 bases, and 5 bases separated the two germline ends. This CDR3 spans 9 amino acids.

This sequence joins TRBV10-3 and TRBJ2-7; possibly TRBD1 for D (6 bases). This CDR3 is 14 amino acids long. Trimming took 1 base from V and 3 from J, leaving 10 bases between them. Germline values: CDR1 ENHRY, CDR2 SYGVKD. This chain's CDR3 is CAISELGQSYEQYF. The CDR3 nucleotides are TGTGCCATCAGTGAGTTAGGACAGAGCTACGAGCAGTACTTC.

The V gene is TRBV24-1, the J gene TRBJ1-1; tentative D call: TRBD1 (6 bases). V was clipped by 4 bases and J by 1 base, with 21 bases between them. The CDR3 covers 18 residues. The germline gives CDR1 KGHDR, CDR2 SFDVKD. CDR3 DNA: TGTGCCACCAGTGAATCTACCCCGGGGGCGAGGGGGAACACTGAAGCTTTCTTT. It yields the protein CATSESTPGARGNTEAFF.

The V and J genes are TRBV20-1 and TRBJ2-4; D is ambiguous. The CDR3 spans 12 residues. Per the germline V gene, CDR1 is DFQATT and CDR2 is SNEGSKA (reference sequence). With 0 bases removed from V and 0 bases from J, the gap between germline ends came to 0 bases. This chain's CDR3 is CSAREAKNIQYF. The CDR3, as DNA: TGCAGTGCTAGAGAAGCCAAAAACATTCAGTACTTC.

The J gene is TRBJ2-3, the V gene TRBV20-1; 14 positions agree with TRBD2. The ends lost 5 bases at V and 3 bases at J; junction bases unmatched: 13. Per germline, CDR1 DFQATT and CDR2 SNEGSKA (reference sequence). The CDR3 loop spans 18 amino acids. The CDR3 spells CSALRLAGGPRGTDTQYF. CDR3 in DNA: TGCAGTGCTCTACGACTAGCGGGGGGGCCTCGCGGTACAGATACGCAGTATTTT.

This sequence joins TRBV27 and TRBJ2-2; 9 positions match TRBD2. This CDR3 spans 16 amino acids. CDR1 and CDR2 (germline): MNHEY, SMNVEV (reference sequence). The V segment lost 6 bases and the J segment 5 bases; nucleotides outside the gene matches: 10. CDR3 sequence (DNA): TGTGCCAGCAGATCACCGGGACTAGCAGCTACCGGGGAGCTGTTTTTT. Protein sequence: CASRSPGLAATGELFF.

This clonotype was observed a handful of times. The gene calls are TRBV19 and TRBJ2-2; D is possibly TRBD2 (5 bases). Germline V gene data show CDR1 as LNHDA and CDR2 as SQIVND (reference sequence). This CDR3 spans 16 amino acids. Trimming shortened V by 5 bases and J by 3 bases, and 16 bases separated the two germline ends. CDR3 nucleotide sequence: TGTGCCAGTAGTGCCAGACTAATTCCGGACACCGGGGAGCTGTTTTTT. Encoded protein: CASSARLIPDTGELFF.

This chain links TRBV20-1 with TRBJ2-5; D unresolved. The CDR3 contains 12 residues. V was trimmed by 2 bases and J by 5 bases, leaving 9 bases between them. Germline lookup yields CDR1 DFQATT and CDR2 SNEGSKA (reference sequence). The CDR3 protein is CSARHPGETQYF. DNA for the CDR3: TGCAGTGCTAGACATCCCGGTGAGACCCAGTACTTC.

The chain is built from TRBV20-1 and TRBJ2-5, with D unclear. Trimming pared 1 base from V and 4 bases from J, leaving 10 bases between. The CDR3 runs to 13 residues. Germline V gene lookup returns CDR1 DFQATT and CDR2 SNEGSKA (reference sequence). As DNA, the CDR3 is TGCAGTGCTAGAGGCATAACTTCAGAGACCCAGTACTTC. Its protein is CSARGITSETQYF.

This sequence joins TRBV20-1 and TRBJ1-3, with 7 bases identical to TRBD1. Germline CDR1 is DFQATT and CDR2 is SNEGSKA (reference sequence). This CDR3 spans 16 amino acids. V lost 7 bases and J lost 0; bases outside the gene matches: 12. For the CDR3, the DNA is TGCAGTGACCCCTTTACAGGGGCCCTCTCTGGAAACACCATATATTTT. Amino acid sequence: CSDPFTGALSGNTIYF.

This clonotype was detected only a few times. The CDR3 region is CSALRTGGGYTF. The CDR3 DNA is TGCAGTGCTCTGAGGACAGGAGGGGGCTACACCTTC. The chain carries TRBV20-1 and TRBJ1-2; the match to TRBD1 covers 7 bases. Germline V gives CDR1 DFQATT, CDR2 SNEGSKA (reference sequence). This CDR3 comprises 12 residues. Trimming at V came to 5 bases and at J to 8 bases, leaving 8 bases not matched to a gene.